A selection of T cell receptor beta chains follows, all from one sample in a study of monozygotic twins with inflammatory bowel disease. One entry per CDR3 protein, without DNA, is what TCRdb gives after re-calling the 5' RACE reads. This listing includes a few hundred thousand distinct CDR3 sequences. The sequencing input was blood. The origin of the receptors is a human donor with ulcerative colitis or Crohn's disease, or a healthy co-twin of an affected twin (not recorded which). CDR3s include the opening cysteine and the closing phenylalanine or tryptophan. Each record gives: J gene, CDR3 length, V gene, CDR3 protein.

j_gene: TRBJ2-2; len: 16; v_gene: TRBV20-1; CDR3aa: CSASSSGGVYTGELFF
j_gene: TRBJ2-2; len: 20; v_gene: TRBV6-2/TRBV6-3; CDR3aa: CASSYSPLGERGQNTGELFF
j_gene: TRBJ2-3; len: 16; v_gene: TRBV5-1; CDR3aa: CASSFEPGLLTDTQYF
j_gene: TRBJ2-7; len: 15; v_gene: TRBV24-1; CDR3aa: CATSDSKAVSYEQYF
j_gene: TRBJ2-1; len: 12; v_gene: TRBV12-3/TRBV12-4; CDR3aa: CASQGEYNEQFF
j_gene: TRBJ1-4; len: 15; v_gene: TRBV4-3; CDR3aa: CASSQAAGGYEKLFF
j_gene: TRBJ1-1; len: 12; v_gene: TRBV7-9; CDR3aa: CASRGGNTEAFF
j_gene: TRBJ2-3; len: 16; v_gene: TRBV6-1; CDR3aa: CATASFSGGETDTQYF
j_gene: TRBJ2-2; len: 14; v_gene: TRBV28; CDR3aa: CASDGARNTGELFF
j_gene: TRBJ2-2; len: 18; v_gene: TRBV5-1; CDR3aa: CASSHPPSSGGLSGELFF
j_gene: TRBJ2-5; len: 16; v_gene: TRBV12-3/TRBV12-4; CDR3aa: CASRTSGGGIEETQYF
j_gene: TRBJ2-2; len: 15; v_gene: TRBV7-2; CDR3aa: CASSLGLAGAGELFF
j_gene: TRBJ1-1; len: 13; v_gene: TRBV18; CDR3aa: CASSPQGWTEAFF
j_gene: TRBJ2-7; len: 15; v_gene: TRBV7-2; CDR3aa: CASSLGRPISYEQYF
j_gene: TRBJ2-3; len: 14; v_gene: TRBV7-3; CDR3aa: CASSHGQGPDTQYF
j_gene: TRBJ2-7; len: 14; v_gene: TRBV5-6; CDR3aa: CASSLSGVLYEQYF
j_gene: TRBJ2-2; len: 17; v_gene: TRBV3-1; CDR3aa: CASSLGLAGGNTGELFF
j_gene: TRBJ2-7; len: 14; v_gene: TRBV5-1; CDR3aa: CASSLNQGTYEQYF
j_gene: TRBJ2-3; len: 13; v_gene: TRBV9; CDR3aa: CASSVGPPDTQYF
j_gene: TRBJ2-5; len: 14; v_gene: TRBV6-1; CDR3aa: CATAPQGFRETQYF
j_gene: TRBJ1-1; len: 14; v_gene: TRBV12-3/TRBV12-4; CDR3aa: CASSPGTGGPEAFF
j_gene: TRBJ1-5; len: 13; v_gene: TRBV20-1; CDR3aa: CSASRQGDQPQHF
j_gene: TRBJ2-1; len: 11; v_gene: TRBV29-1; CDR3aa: CSVKRADEQFF
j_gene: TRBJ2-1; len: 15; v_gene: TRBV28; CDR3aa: CASRLGQGSYNEQFF
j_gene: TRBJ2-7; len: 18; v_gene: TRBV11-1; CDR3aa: CASSYTGGTIQSSYEQYF
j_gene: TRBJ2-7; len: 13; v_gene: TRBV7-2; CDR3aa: CASSRLAWDEQYF
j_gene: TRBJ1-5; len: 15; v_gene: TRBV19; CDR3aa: CASRMDRGLGQPQHF
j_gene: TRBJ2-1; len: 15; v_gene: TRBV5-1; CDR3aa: CASSYDRSSYNEQFF
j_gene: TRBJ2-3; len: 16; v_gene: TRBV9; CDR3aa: CASSVATSGFTDTQYF
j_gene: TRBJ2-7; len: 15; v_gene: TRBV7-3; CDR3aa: CASSLEPTGPYEQYF
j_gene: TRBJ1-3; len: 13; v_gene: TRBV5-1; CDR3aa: CASSLGQGNTVYF
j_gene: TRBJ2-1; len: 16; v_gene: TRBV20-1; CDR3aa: CSARVRTTRSYNEQFF
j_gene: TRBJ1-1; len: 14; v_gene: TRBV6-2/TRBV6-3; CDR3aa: CASSYSGTGTEAFF
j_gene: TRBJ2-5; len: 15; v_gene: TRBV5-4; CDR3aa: CASSFSGPGRETQYF
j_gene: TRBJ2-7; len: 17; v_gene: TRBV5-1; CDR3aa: CASSYNRDRATSYEQYF
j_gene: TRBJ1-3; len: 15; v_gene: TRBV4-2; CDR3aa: CASSSTGGSGNTIYF
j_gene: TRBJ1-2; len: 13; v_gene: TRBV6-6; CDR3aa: CASSYSRDVKSGF
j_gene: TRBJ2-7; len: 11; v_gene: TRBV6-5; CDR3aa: CASIGGYEQYF
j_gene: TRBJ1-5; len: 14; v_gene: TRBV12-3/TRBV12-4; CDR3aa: CASWRTGGNQPQHF
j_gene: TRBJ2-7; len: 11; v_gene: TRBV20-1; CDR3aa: CSALDYYEQYF
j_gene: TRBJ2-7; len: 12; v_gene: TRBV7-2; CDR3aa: CASSLHSYEQYF
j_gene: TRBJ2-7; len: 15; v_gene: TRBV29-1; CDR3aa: CSVEDRDRPSYEQYF